This T cell receptor (beta chain) originates from a study of shared clonotypes between healthy human individuals. Study conclusions and caveats: The diversity represented, both genetic and in exposure history, was limited by few donors.

CD4+ cells yielded CD45RA+ naive and CD45RA-negative memory subsets. The assay was carried out at the deep level. Generated by immunoSEQ multiplex PCR, the TCRdb table keeps only in-frame clones and is missing some. The sample has about 2.3 million clones, around 90% seen once. Of note for this clone: The antigen is not known.

The receptor was derived from a young man in good health. Some clones in this sample may be carry-over from other donors' samples. Source material: naive CD4+ T cells from PBMCs. Regarding subset: CD45RA+ positively selected.

As DNA, the CDR3 is TGTGCCAGCAGTTCGGGACTAGCGGGAGGGAACAATGAGCAGTTCTTC. Residues: CASSSGLAGGNNEQFF. The rearrangement uses TRBV28 and TRBJ2-1; 16 nucleotides agree with TRBD2. The ends lost 4 bases at V and 5 bases at J; junction bases unmatched: 2. The CDR3 runs 16 residues. The germline CDR1 and CDR2 sequences are MDHEN and SYDVKM. The full variable domain, its missing parts supplied by reference TRBV28 and TRBJ2-1, is DVKVTQSSRYLVKRTGEKVFLECVQDMDHENMFWYRQDPGLGLRLIYFSYDVKMKEKGDIPEGYSVSREKKERFSLILESASTNQTSMYLCASSSGLAGGNNEQFFGPGTRLTVL.